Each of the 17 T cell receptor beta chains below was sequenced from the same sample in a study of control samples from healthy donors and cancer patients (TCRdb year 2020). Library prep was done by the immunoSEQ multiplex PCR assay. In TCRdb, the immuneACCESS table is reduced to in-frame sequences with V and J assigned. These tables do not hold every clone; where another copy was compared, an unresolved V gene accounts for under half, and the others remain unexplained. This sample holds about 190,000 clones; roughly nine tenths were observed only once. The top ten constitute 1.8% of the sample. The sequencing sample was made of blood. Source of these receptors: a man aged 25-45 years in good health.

CDR3 protein: CASSTTGAIGYTF. The DNA for the CDR3 is TGTGCCAGCAGCACAACAGGGGCGATTGGCTACACCTTC. V and J are TRBV7-8 and TRBJ1-2; 7 bases match TRBD1. This CDR3 has 13 amino acids. Germline V gives CDR1 SGHVS, CDR2 FQNEAQ. With V trimmed by 5 bases and J by 7 bases, 7 bases remained unmatched.

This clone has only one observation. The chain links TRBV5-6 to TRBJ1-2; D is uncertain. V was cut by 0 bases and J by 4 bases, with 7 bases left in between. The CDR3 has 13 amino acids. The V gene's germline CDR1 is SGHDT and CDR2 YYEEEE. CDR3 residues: CASSLGSSYGYTF. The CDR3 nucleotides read TGTGCCAGCAGCTTGGGCAGTTCCTATGGCTACACCTTC.

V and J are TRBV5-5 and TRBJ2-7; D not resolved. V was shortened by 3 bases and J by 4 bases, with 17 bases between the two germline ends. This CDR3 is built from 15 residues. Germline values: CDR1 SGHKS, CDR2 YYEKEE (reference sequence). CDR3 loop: CASSSVPERLYEQYF. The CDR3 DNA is TGTGCCAGCAGCTCGGTTCCAGAGAGGTTGTACGAGCAGTACTTC.

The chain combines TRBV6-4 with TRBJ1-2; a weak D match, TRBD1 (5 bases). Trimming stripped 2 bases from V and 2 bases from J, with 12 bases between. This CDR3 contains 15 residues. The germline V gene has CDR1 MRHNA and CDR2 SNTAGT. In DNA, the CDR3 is TGTGCCAGCAGTGACCAACCGGGACCCAACTATGGCTACACCTTC. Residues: CASSDQPGPNYGYTF.

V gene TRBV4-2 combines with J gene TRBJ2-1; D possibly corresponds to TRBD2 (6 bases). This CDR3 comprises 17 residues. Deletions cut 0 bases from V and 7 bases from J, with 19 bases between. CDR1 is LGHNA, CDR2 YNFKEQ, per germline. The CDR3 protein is CASSQDFVTSLWNEQFF. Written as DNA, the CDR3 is TGTGCCAGCAGCCAAGATTTTGTGACTAGTCTTTGGAATGAGCAGTTCTTC.

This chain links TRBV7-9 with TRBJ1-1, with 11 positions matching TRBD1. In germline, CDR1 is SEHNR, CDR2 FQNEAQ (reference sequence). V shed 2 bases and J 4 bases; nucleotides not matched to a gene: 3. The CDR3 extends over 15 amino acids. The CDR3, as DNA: TGTGCCAGCAGCTTAATGGGACAGGGGGTCACTGAAGCTTTCTTT. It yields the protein CASSLMGQGVTEAFF.

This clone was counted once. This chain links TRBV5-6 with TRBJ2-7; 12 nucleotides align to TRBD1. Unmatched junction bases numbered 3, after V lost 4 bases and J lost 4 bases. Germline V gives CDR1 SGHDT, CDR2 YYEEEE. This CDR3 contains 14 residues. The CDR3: CASSGDRGRYEQYF. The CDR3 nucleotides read TGTGCCAGCAGCGGGGACAGGGGGCGATACGAGCAGTACTTC.

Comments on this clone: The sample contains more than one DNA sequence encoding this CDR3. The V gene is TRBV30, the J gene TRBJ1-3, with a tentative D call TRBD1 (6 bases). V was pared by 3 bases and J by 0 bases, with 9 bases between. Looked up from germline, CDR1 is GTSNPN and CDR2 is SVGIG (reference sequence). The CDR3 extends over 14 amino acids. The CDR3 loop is CAWSRGSSGNTIYF. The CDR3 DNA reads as TGTGCCTGGAGCAGGGGTTCCTCTGGAAACACCATATATTTT.

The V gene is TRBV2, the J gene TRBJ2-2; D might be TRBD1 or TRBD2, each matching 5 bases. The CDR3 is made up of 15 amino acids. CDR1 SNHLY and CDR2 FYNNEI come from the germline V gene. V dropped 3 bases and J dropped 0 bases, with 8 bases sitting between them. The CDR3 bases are TGTGCCAGCAGTGATAAGGGACCGAACACCGGGGAGCTGTTTTTT. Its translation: CASSDKGPNTGELFF.

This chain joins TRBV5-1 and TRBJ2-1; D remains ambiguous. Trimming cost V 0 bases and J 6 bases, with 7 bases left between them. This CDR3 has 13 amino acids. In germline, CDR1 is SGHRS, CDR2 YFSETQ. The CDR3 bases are TGCGCCAGCAGCTTGGGGACGGCCAATGAGCAGTTCTTC. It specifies CASSLGTANEQFF.

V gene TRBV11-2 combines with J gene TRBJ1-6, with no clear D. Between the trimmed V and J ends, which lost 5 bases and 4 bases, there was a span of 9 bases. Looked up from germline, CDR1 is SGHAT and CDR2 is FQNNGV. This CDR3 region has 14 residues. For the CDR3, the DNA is TGTGCCAGCAGCCCGACGTCTTATAATTCACCCCTCCACTTT. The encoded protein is CASSPTSYNSPLHF.

DNA of the CDR3: TGCGCCAGCAGCCAAGAAGTCCCGGCTGGCACTGAAGCTTTCTTT. Protein sequence: CASSQEVPAGTEAFF. The gene calls are TRBV4-1 and TRBJ1-1; D is ambiguous. The CDR3 totals 15 residues. Trimming took off 0 bases at V and 4 bases at J, with 12 bases between the two ends. In germline, CDR1 is MGHRA, CDR2 YSYEKL.

DNA of the CDR3: TGCGCCAGCGGAGGTGCCTCCGGGACAACGAAATCGTCGGTAATCCCCGAGCAGTACTTC. Translating it yields CASGGASGTTKSSVIPEQYF. This chain links TRBV10-2 with TRBJ2-7, with D perhaps TRBD1 (6 bases). Looked up from germline, CDR1 is WSHSY and CDR2 is SAAADI. V lost 8 bases and J 6 bases, leaving 38 bases between the germline ends. This CDR3 is 20 amino acids long.

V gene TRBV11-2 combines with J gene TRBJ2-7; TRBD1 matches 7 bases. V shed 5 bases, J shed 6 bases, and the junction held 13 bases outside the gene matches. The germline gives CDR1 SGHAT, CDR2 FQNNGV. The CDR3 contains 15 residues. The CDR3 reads CASSPGQAQAPEQYF. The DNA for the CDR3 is TGTGCCAGCAGCCCCGGACAGGCCCAGGCTCCCGAGCAGTACTTC.

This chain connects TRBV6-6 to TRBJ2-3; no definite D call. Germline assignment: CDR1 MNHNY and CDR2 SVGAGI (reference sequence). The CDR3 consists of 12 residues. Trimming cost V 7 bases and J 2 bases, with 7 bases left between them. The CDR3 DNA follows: TGTGCCAGCACCACCAACACAGATACGCAGTATTTT. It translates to CASTTNTDTQYF.

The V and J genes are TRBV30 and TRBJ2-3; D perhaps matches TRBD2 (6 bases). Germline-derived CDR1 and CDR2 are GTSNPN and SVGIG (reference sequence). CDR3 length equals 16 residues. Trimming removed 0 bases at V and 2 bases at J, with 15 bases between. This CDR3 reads CAWSVRGALATDTQYF. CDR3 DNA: TGTGCCTGGAGTGTACGCGGGGCCCTTGCCACAGATACGCAGTATTTT.

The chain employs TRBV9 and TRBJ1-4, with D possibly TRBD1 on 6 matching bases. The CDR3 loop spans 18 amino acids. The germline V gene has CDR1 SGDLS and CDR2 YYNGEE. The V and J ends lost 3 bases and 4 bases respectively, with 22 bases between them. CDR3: CASSGPGQESRVNEKLFF. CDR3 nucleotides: TGTGCCAGCAGCGGACCGGGACAAGAAAGCAGGGTTAATGAAAAACTGTTTTTT.